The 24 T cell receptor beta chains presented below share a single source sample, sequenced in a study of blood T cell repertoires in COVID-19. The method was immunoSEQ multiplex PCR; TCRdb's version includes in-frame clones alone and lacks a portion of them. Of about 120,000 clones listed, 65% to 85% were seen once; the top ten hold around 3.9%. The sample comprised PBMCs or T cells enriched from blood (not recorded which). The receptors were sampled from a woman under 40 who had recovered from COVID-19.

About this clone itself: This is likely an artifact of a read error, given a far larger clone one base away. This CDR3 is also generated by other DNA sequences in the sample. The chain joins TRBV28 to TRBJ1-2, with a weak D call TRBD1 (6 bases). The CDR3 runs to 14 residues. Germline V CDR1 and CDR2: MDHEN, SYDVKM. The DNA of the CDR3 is TGCCCCACTGCGGGGGGGGGCCGGGCCTATGGCTACACCTTC. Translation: CPTAGGGRAYGYTF.

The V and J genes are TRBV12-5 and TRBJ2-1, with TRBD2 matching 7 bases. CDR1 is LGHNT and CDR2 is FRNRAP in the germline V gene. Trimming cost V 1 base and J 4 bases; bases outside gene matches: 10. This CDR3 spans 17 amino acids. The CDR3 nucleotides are TGTGCTAGTGGTTTGGCCCCCTCGTCTAGCGGATACAATGAGCAGTTCTTC. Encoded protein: CASGLAPSSSGYNEQFF.

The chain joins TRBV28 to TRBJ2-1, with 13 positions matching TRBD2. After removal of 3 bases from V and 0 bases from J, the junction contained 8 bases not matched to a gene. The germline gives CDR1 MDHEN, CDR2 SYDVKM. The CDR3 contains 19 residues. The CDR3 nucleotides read TGTGCCAGCAGTTTCGGACTAGCGGGAGCCGATTACTCCTACAATGAGCAGTTCTTC. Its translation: CASSFGLAGADYSYNEQFF.

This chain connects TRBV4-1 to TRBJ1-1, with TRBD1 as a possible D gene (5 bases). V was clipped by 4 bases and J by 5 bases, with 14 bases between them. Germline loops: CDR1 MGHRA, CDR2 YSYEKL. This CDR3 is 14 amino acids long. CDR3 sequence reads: CASSPPRGWTEAFF. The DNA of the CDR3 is TGCGCCAGCAGCCCTCCCCGGGGGTGGACTGAAGCTTTCTTT.

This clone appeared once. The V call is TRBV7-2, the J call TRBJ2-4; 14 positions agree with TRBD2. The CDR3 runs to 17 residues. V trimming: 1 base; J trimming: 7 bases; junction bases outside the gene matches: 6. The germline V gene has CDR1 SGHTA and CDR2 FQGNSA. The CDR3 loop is CASSLGLAGGPGNIQYF. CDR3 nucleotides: TGTGCCAGCAGCTTAGGACTAGCGGGAGGGCCGGGGAACATTCAGTACTTC. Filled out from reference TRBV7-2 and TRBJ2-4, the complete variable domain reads GAGVSQSPSNKVTEKGKDVELRCDPISGHTALYWYRQSLGQGLEFLIYFQGNSAPDKSGLPSDRFSAERTGGSVSTLTIQRTQQEDSAVYLCASSLGLAGGPGNIQYFGAGTRLSVL.

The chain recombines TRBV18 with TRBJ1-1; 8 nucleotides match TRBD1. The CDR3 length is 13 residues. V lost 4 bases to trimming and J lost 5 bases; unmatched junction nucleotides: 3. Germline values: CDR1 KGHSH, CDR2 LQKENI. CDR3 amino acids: CASSLNRGTEAFF. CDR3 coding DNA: TGTGCCAGCTCACTTAACAGGGGGACTGAAGCTTTCTTT.

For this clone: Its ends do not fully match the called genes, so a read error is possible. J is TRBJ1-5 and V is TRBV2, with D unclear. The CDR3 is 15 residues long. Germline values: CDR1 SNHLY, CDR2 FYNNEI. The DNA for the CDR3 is TGTACCAGTACCCGAGAGCCGTCGAGGAATCAGCCCCAGCATTTT. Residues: CTSTREPSRNQPQHF. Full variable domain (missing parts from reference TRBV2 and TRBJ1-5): EPEVTQTPSHQVTQMGQEVILRCVPISNHLYFYWYRQILGQKVEFLVSFYNNEISEKSEIFDDQFSVERPDGSNFTLKIRSTKLEDSAMYFCTSTREPSRNQPQHFGDGTRLSIL.

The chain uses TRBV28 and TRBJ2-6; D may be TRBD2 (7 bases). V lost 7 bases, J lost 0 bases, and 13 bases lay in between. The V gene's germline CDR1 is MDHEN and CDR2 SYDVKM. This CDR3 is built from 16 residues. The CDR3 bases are TGTGCCAGCACTAGGGGGGGGGCCTCTGGGGCCAACGTCCTGACTTTC. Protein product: CASTRGGASGANVLTF.

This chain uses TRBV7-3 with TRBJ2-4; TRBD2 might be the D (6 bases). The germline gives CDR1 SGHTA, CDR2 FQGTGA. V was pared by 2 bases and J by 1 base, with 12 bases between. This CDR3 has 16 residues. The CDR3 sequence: CASSLRGGLAKNIQYF. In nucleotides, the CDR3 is TGTGCCAGCAGCTTACGTGGGGGGTTGGCCAAAAACATTCAGTACTTC.

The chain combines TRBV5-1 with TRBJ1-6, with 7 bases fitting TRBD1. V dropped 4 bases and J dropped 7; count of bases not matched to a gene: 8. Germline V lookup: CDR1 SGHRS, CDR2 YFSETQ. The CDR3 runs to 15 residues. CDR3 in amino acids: CASSERQGRNSPLHF. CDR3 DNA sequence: TGCGCCAGCAGCGAAAGACAGGGTCGAAATTCACCCCTCCACTTT.

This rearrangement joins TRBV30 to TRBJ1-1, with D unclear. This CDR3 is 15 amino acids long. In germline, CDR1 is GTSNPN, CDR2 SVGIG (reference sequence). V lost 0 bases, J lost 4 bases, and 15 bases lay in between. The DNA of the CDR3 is TGTGCCTGGAGTGTACCAAACAGATGGTCCACTGAAGCTTTCTTT. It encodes CAWSVPNRWSTEAFF. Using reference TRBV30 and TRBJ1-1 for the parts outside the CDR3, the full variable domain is SQTIHQWPATLVQPVGSPLSLECTVEGTSNPNLYWYRQAAGRGLQLLFYSVGIGQISSEVPQNLSASRPQDRQFILSSKKLLLSDSGFYLCAWSVPNRWSTEAFFGQGTRLTVV.

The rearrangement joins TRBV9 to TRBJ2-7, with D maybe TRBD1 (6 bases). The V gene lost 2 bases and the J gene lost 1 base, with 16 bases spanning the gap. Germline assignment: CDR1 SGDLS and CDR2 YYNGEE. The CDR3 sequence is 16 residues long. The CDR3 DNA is TGTGCCAGCAGCGTCCCCAAGACAGGTTTTTCCTACGAGCAGTACTTC. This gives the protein CASSVPKTGFSYEQYF.

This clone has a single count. The CDR3 bases are TGTGCCAGCTCGGGACAGGGGATGAACACTGAAGCTTTCTTT. Encoded protein: CASSGQGMNTEAFF. The chain combines TRBV18 with TRBJ1-1, with 10 bases that match TRBD1. The CDR3 extends over 14 amino acids. With V trimmed by 6 bases and J by 0 bases, 1 base remained unmatched. The germline V gene encodes CDR1 KGHSH and CDR2 LQKENI.

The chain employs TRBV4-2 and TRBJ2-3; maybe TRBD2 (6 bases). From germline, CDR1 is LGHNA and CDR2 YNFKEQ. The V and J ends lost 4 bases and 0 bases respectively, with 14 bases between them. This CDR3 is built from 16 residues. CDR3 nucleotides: TGTGCCAGCAGCCTGGCAGAGGGGACTAGCACAGATACGCAGTATTTT. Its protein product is CASSLAEGTSTDTQYF.

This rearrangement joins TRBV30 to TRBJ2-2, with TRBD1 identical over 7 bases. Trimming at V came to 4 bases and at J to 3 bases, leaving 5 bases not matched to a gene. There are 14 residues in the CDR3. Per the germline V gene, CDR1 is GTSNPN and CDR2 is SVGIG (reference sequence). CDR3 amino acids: CAWKGASDTGELFF. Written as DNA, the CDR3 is TGTGCCTGGAAGGGGGCTTCAGACACCGGGGAGCTGTTTTTT.

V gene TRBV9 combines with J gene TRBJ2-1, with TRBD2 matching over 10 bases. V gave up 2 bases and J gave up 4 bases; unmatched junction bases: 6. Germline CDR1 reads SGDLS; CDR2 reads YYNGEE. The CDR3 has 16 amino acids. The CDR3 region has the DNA TGTGCCAGCAGCGTTTCCGGGACTAGCGCTTACAATGAGCAGTTCTTC. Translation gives CASSVSGTSAYNEQFF.

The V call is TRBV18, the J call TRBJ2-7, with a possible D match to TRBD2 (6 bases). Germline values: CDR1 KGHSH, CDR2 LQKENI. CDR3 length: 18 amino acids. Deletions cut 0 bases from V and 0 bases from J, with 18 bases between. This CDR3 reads CASSPPFLALTDSYEQYF. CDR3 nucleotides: TGTGCCAGCTCACCACCGTTCCTAGCGCTTACCGACTCCTACGAGCAGTACTTC.

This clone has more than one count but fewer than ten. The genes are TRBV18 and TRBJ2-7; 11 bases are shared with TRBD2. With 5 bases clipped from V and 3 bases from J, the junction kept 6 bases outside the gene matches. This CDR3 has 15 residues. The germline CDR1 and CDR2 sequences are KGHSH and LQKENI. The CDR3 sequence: CASSTGTSGLYEQYF. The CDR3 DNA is TGTGCCAGCTCAACCGGGACTAGCGGACTCTACGAGCAGTACTTC.

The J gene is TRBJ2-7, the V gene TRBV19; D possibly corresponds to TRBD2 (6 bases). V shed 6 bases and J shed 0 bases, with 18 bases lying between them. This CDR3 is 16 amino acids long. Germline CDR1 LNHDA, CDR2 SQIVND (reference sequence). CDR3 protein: CASSFGGRGSSYEQYF. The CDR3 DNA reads TGTGCCAGTAGCTTCGGGGGTAGGGGAAGCTCCTACGAGCAGTACTTC.

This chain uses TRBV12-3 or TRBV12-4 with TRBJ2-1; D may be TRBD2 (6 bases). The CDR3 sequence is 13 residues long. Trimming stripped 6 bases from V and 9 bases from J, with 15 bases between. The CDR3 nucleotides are TGTGCCAGCAGGGCGGGGCTAGCCCGTGAGCAGTTCTTC. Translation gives CASRAGLAREQFF.

CDR3 loop: CASSQDRRAGAYEQYF. In DNA form, the CDR3 reads TGCGCCAGCAGCCAAGATCGTAGAGCGGGGGCCTACGAGCAGTACTTC. The chain is built from TRBV4-3 and TRBJ2-7; 8 nucleotides agree with TRBD2. The CDR3 is 16 residues long. J was trimmed by 2 bases and V by 0 bases; bases with no gene match: 6. Per germline, CDR1 LGHNA and CDR2 YSLEER.

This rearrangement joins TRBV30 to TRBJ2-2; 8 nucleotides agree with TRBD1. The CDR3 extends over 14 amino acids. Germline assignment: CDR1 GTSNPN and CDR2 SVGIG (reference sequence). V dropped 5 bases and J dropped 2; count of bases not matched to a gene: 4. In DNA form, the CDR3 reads TGTGCCTGGGGACAGGGCGCCAACACCGGGGAGCTGTTTTTT. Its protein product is CAWGQGANTGELFF.

The CDR3 is CASTDEQYF. The CDR3 DNA follows: TGTGCCAGCACCGACGAGCAGTACTTC. The rearrangement links TRBV28 to TRBJ2-7; D not certain. Per the germline V gene, CDR1 is MDHEN and CDR2 is SYDVKM. The CDR3 extends over 9 amino acids. With 7 bases removed from V and 5 bases from J, the gap between germline ends came to 3 bases. Full variable domain (outside the CDR3, taken from reference TRBV28 and TRBJ2-7): DVKVTQSSRYLVKRTGEKVFLECVQDMDHENMFWYRQDPGLGLRLIYFSYDVKMKEKGDIPEGYSVSREKKERFSLILESASTNQTSMYLCASTDEQYFGPGTRLTVT.

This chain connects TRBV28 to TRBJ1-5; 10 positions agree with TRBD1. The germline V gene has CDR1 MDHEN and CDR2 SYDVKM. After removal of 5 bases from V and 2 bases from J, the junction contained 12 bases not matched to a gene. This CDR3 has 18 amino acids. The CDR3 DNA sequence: TGTGCCAGCAGTCCACCAGGACAGGGGGTGGGGGGCAATCAGCCCCAGCATTTT. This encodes CASSPPGQGVGGNQPQHF.